Detailed here is one T cell receptor (beta chain). Its antigen is as yet unknown. This sample is drawn from a study of T cell repertoires in cytomegalovirus infection. TCRdb itself ran the reads through MiXCR, one entry per CDR3 protein. The sample yields 640,000 or so distinct CDR3 sequences, 30% to 40% seen once. Trimming left V 0 bases short and J 0 bases short, with 18 bases between. The length of the CDR3 is 19 residues. Germline CDR1 and CDR2: MGHRA and YSYEKL. This sample comprised cultured PBMCs, obtained from culture after CMV antigen stimulation. The V call is TRBV4-1, the J call TRBJ1-5; D is undetermined. This receptor was identified in a human donor in good health (CMV status not recorded). Some clones in this sample may be carry-over from other donors' samples. The CDR3: CASSQDYYTDTYSNQPQHF. In nucleotides, the CDR3 is TGCGCCAGCAGCCAAGATTATTATACAGACACCTATAGCAATCAGCCCCAGCATTTT.